The clone carrying this TCR beta chain was counted a few times. TCRdb reprocessed the 5' RACE reads with MiXCR, giving one entry per CDR3 protein. Of some 300,000 distinct CDR3 sequences in the sample, 7.5% to 9% were seen once. The record originates from a study of T cells after yellow fever vaccination. In the study overall: Any fraction with a low cell number was prepared using SMART-Seq v4 Ultra Low Input.

Losses at the gene ends were 8 bases for V and 4 bases for J; bases not matched to a gene: 15. The CDR3 is 18 amino acids. CDR1 and CDR2 from the germline V gene are MDHEN and SYDVKM. This chain connects TRBV28 to TRBJ1-3; 12 bases match TRBD1. Specimen: CD4+ T cells sorted from PBMCs, collected 5 days after the yellow fever booster vaccination. The TCR originated in a man aged 18 to 29 who received the YFV17D yellow fever vaccine. The CDR3 DNA sequence: TGTGCCAGCGGCCCTTCCGGCGGGACAGGGGGCTCGGGAAACACCATATATTTT. Its protein is CASGPSGGTGGSGNTIYF.